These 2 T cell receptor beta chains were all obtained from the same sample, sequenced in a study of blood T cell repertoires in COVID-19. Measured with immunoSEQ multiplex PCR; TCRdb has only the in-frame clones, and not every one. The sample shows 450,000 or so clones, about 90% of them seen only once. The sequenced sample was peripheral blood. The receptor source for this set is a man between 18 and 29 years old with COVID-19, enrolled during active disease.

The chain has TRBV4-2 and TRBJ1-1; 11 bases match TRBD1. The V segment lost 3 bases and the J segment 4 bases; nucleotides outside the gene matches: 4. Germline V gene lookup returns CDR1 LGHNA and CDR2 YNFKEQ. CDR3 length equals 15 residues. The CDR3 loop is CASSQTGTGGTEAFF. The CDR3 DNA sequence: TGTGCCAGCAGCCAGACCGGGACAGGGGGCACTGAAGCTTTCTTT.

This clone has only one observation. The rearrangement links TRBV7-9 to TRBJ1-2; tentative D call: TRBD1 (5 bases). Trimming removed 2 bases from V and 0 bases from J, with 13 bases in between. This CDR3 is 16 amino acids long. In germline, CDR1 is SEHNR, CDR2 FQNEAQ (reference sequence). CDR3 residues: CASSLSGIYSNYGYTF. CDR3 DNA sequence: TGTGCCAGCAGCTTATCAGGGATCTATTCTAACTATGGCTACACCTTC.